These 25 T cell receptor beta chains share one sample of origin, sequenced in a study of response to subunit inactivated influenza vaccine. One entry per CDR3 protein, called by TCRdb with MiXCR from the RT-PCR reads. The table records 530,000 or so distinct CDR3 sequences, roughly 23% of them present only once. Material: CD4+ T cells sorted from PBMCs, obtained approximately 5 days after vaccination. These receptors were obtained from a man between 50 and 59 years old who received an inactivated influenza vaccine.

V and J are TRBV29-1 and TRBJ2-3; no firm D call. The CDR3 has 11 amino acids. V gave up 3 bases and J gave up 5 bases, with 6 bases separating them. The V gene's germline CDR1 is SQVTM and CDR2 ANQGSEA. The CDR3 protein is CSVEWGDTQYF. DNA of the CDR3: TGCAGCGTTGAGTGGGGAGATACGCAGTATTTT.

V is TRBV12-3 or TRBV12-4 and J is TRBJ2-1, with TRBD1 matching 7 bases. J gave up 9 bases and V 11 bases, and 4 bases lay outside the gene matches. CDR3 length: 10 amino acids. The CDR3 loop reads CAGQVGEQFF. The CDR3 coding sequence is TGTGCCGGACAGGTGGGTGAGCAGTTCTTC.

This clonotype has a single count. In DNA form, the CDR3 reads TGTGCCAGCAGCTTCAGTAGCGGGGGCCAAGAGACCCAGTACTTC. Translation: CASSFSSGGQETQYF. The V gene is TRBV7-8, the J gene TRBJ2-5; TRBD2 aligns across 9 bases. The junction had 3 bases not matched to a gene; V was cut back by 3 bases and J by 1 base. Germline lookup yields CDR1 SGHVS and CDR2 FQNEAQ. The CDR3 has 15 amino acids. Looking up the rest from reference TRBV7-8 and TRBJ2-5 gives the full variable domain: GAGVSQSPRYKVAKRGQDVALRCDPISGHVSLFWYQQALGQGPEFLTYFQNEAQLDKSGLPSDRFFAERPEGSVSTLKIQRTQQEDSAVYLCASSFSSGGQETQYFGPGTRLLVL.

The chain combines TRBV29-1 with TRBJ2-5; the D call may be TRBD1 or TRBD2 (5 bases each). The CDR3 covers 13 residues. Trimming cost V 6 bases and J 5 bases, with 16 bases left between them. Germline V gene sequence: CDR1 SQVTM, CDR2 ANQGSEA. CDR3 in DNA: TGCAGCGTGGCCGGGACGGTCCGGGAGACCCAGTACTTC. This codes for CSVAGTVRETQYF.

The chain couples TRBV20-1 to TRBJ1-1, with D hard to call. Germline loops: CDR1 DFQATT, CDR2 SNEGSKA (reference sequence). V lost 0 bases and J lost 2, with 7 bases in between. There are 13 residues in the CDR3. The CDR3 DNA sequence: TGCAGTGCTAGAGATACCACAAACACTGAAGCTTTCTTT. The encoded protein is CSARDTTNTEAFF.

The table lists this clonotype with a few counts. Here the CDR3 DNA reads TGTGCCATCAGTGGGGGGGCGGGGGGCGCAGATACGCAGTATTTT. It codes for CAISGGAGGADTQYF. The gene calls are TRBV10-3 and TRBJ2-3, with TRBD2 matching over 8 bases. CDR3 length: 15 residues. CDR1 is ENHRY and CDR2 is SYGVKD in the germline V gene. The J segment lost 4 bases and the V segment lost 4 bases, leaving 7 bases of the junction unmatched.

This clonotype was picked up a small number of times. The chain employs TRBV7-2 and TRBJ2-1; D assignment may be TRBD1 or TRBD2 (5 bases each). The CDR3 covers 17 residues. Per the germline V gene, CDR1 is SGHTA and CDR2 is FQGNSA. V lost 1 base to trimming and J lost 10 bases, with 23 bases between them. The CDR3 DNA sequence: TGTGCCAGCAGCTTAGGGCGCGGTCTAACGAGGGACCACGAGCAGTTCTTC. Translation: CASSLGRGLTRDHEQFF.

The CDR3 nucleotides are TGTGCCAGCTCACCTGACCTCTCGGCAGTAATTGAAGCTTTCTTT. As protein: CASSPDLSAVIEAFF. The J gene is TRBJ1-1, the V gene TRBV18; no definite D call. This CDR3 is built from 15 residues. Germline CDR1 is KGHSH and CDR2 is LQKENI. The V and J ends lost 3 bases and 7 bases respectively, with 18 bases between them.

This chain links TRBV29-1 with TRBJ2-3, with TRBD2 matching over 7 bases. CDR3 length: 15 amino acids. Trimming took 3 bases from V and 4 from J; bases not matched to a gene: 10. Per germline, CDR1 SQVTM and CDR2 ANQGSEA. CDR3 region: CSVEGGSAGADTQYF. In DNA form, the CDR3 reads TGCAGCGTTGAGGGAGGGTCCGCCGGAGCAGATACGCAGTATTTT.

This chain joins TRBV5-1 and TRBJ1-4; a possible D gene is TRBD1 (6 bases). The CDR3 extends over 14 amino acids. Germline V gene data show CDR1 as SGHRS and CDR2 as YFSETQ. V was cut by 4 bases and J by 7 bases, with 14 bases left in between. This CDR3 is CASSLVGGGEKLFF. CDR3 coding DNA: TGCGCCAGCAGCCTGGTAGGAGGGGGTGAAAAACTGTTTTTT.

The rearrangement joins TRBV10-3 to TRBJ2-1, with 12 nucleotides matching TRBD2. The V and J ends lost 4 bases and 9 bases, in that order; junction bases with no gene match: 4. The germline V gene has CDR1 ENHRY and CDR2 SYGVKD. This CDR3 region has 14 residues. The CDR3 nucleotides read TGTGCCATCAGTGGACTAGCGGGAGCCAGTGAGCAGTTCTTC. Translated: CAISGLAGASEQFF.

This clonotype was counted only a few times. The chain recombines TRBV7-2 with TRBJ2-2, with 8 bases that match TRBD1. The CDR3 totals 14 residues. Per germline, CDR1 SGHTA and CDR2 FQGNSA. V was pared by 7 bases and J by 5 bases, with 6 bases of the junction left unmatched. The CDR3 bases are TGTGCCAGCAACTTGAGACAGGGGACCGGGGAGCTGTTTTTT. It translates to CASNLRQGTGELFF.

V gene TRBV2 combines with J gene TRBJ1-6, with 7 bases fitting TRBD1. This CDR3 is built from 15 residues. Looked up from germline, CDR1 is SNHLY and CDR2 is FYNNEI. Trimming removed 7 bases from V and 7 bases from J; junction bases left unmatched: 10. In DNA form, the CDR3 reads TGTGCCAGCACCGATTTGGGAGGGGGCAATTCACCCCTCCACTTT. Its translation is CASTDLGGGNSPLHF. Full variable domain (remainder filled in from reference TRBV2 and TRBJ1-6): EPEVTQTPSHQVTQMGQEVILRCVPISNHLYFYWYRQILGQKVEFLVSFYNNEISEKSEIFDDQFSVERPDGSNFTLKIRSTKLEDSAMYFCASTDLGGGNSPLHFGNGTRLTVT.

This clonotype appeared a few times. The V and J genes are TRBV20-1 and TRBJ1-1; 9 bases align to TRBD1. The germline CDR1 and CDR2 sequences are DFQATT and SNEGSKA (reference sequence). V gave up 6 bases and J gave up 4 bases; unmatched junction bases: 6. CDR3 length: 13 amino acids. The chain's CDR3 is CSASSTGGTEAFF. The CDR3 coding sequence is TGCAGTGCCTCCTCGACAGGGGGCACTGAAGCTTTCTTT.

This chain joins TRBV30 and TRBJ2-5, with 7 positions matching TRBD2. Trimming at V came to 0 bases and at J to 4 bases, leaving 2 bases not matched to a gene. This CDR3 is built from 13 residues. Germline V lookup: CDR1 GTSNPN, CDR2 SVGIG (reference sequence). CDR3 DNA sequence: TGTGCCTGGAGTGTACGCGGGAGAGAGACCCAGTACTTC. Amino acid sequence: CAWSVRGRETQYF.

The chain combines TRBV11-2 with TRBJ2-7, with D tentatively TRBD1 (5 bases). The length of the CDR3 is 15 residues. CDR1 and CDR2 from the germline V gene are SGHAT and FQNNGV. Trimming cost V 1 base and J 1 base, with 11 bases left between them. CDR3 protein: CASSLVQGRSYEQYF. The CDR3 DNA is TGTGCCAGCAGCTTAGTTCAGGGTCGTTCCTACGAGCAGTACTTC. The whole variable domain, remainder taken from reference TRBV11-2 and TRBJ2-7, is EAGVAQSPRYKIIEKRQSVAFWCNPISGHATLYWYQQILGQGPKLLIQFQNNGVVDDSQLPKDRFSAERLKGVDSTLKIQPAKLEDSAVYLCASSLVQGRSYEQYFGPGTRLTVT.

This clonotype came up a few times. V and J are TRBV20-1 and TRBJ2-3; tentative D call: TRBD1 (6 bases). CDR3 length: 14 residues. Germline CDR1 is DFQATT and CDR2 is SNEGSKA (reference sequence). The CDR3 nucleotides are TGCAGCGCGATTCGACAGGTTGGGGCAGATACGCAGTATTTT. Amino acid sequence: CSAIRQVGADTQYF.

There are a few counts of this clonotype. This sequence joins TRBV6-2 or TRBV6-3 and TRBJ2-1; no firm D call. The ends were cut back, 4 bases at V and 4 bases at J, with 17 bases in the middle. There are 16 residues in the CDR3. The germline gives CDR1 MNHEY, CDR2 SVGEGT. CDR3 loop: CASSSFSPDLYNEQFF. DNA of the CDR3: TGTGCCAGCAGTTCCTTCTCCCCTGATCTTTACAATGAGCAGTTCTTC.

This chain uses TRBV6-1 with TRBJ1-5; tentatively, D is TRBD1 (5 bases). The CDR3 covers 14 residues. In germline, CDR1 is MNHNS, CDR2 SASEGT. The V gene lost 4 bases and the J gene lost 5 bases, with 12 bases spanning the gap. The CDR3 DNA reads as TGTGCCAGCAGTGTCTGGGGCGTTGATCAGCCCCAGCATTTT. This sequence encodes CASSVWGVDQPQHF.

V is TRBV18 and J is TRBJ1-1; TRBD1 is a possible D gene (5 bases). This CDR3 region has 16 residues. Trimming took 5 bases from V and 1 from J, leaving 17 bases between them. In germline, CDR1 is KGHSH, CDR2 LQKENI. CDR3 region: CASSVTMDNSNTEAFF. The CDR3 region has the DNA TGTGCCAGCTCAGTAACAATGGACAACTCGAACACTGAAGCTTTCTTT.

The chain carries TRBV7-2 and TRBJ2-2; the match to TRBD2 covers 11 bases. Germline V gene lookup returns CDR1 SGHTA and CDR2 FQGNSA. The V and J ends lost 6 bases and 4 bases, in that order; junction bases with no gene match: 4. The CDR3 consists of 15 residues. This CDR3 is CASSRTSGGTGELFF. CDR3 nucleotides: TGTGCCAGCAGTCGTACTAGCGGGGGCACCGGGGAGCTGTTTTTT.

This clonotype came up a few times. V usage is TRBV24-1 and J usage is TRBJ2-5, with 7 bases fitting TRBD2. The germline V gene encodes CDR1 KGHDR and CDR2 SFDVKD. V shed 2 bases and J 0 bases; nucleotides not matched to a gene: 8. CDR3 size: 17 residues. CDR3 in amino acids: CATSDSFSGINQETQYF. CDR3 coding DNA: TGTGCCACCAGTGATTCTTTCAGCGGGATAAACCAAGAGACCCAGTACTTC.

This clonotype was found a few times. The DNA for the CDR3 is TGTGCCAGCAGCTTGGATCGGACGGGGCTGTTTTTT. Translating gives CASSLDRTGLFF. The chain links TRBV5-6 to TRBJ2-2, with D unresolved. This CDR3 region has 12 residues. Between the trimmed V and J ends, which lost 0 bases and 13 bases, there was a span of 10 bases. Germline values: CDR1 SGHDT, CDR2 YYEEEE. The entire variable domain, with the rest obtained from reference TRBV5-6 and TRBJ2-2, is as follows: DAGVTQSPTHLIKTRGQQVTLRCSPKSGHDTVSWYQQALGQGPQFIFQYYEEEERQRGNFPDRFSGHQFPNYSSELNVNALLLGDSALYLCASSLDRTGLFFGEGSRLTVL.

This chain joins TRBV5-5 and TRBJ2-1; D is possibly TRBD1 or TRBD2 (5 bases each). This CDR3 is built from 16 residues. Trimming stripped 4 bases from V and 0 bases from J, with 14 bases between. Per the germline V gene, CDR1 is SGHKS and CDR2 is YYEKEE (reference sequence). The CDR3: CASSTGARGSYNEQFF. The CDR3 nucleotides are TGTGCCAGCAGCACCGGGGCGAGGGGCTCCTACAATGAGCAGTTCTTC.

DNA of the CDR3: TGCAGTGCCCCAGACAGGGCGAGTCAGCCCCAGCATTTT. It is translated as CSAPDRASQPQHF. J is TRBJ1-5 and V is TRBV20-1; 7 bases are a match to TRBD1. The junction had 8 bases not matched to a gene; V was cut back by 6 bases and J by 6 bases. CDR1 and CDR2 from the germline V gene are DFQATT and SNEGSKA (reference sequence). The CDR3 runs 13 residues.